This TCR beta chain was identified in a study of blood T cells in healthy people across ages. This CDR3 region has 15 residues. Germline loops: CDR1 DFQATT, CDR2 SNEGSKA (reference sequence). Losses at the gene ends were 2 bases for V and 4 bases for J; bases not matched to a gene: 6. A second about 7 to 11 cycle PCR used barcoded and J-beta primers. TCRdb called the 5' RACE reads again in MiXCR, with one record for every CDR3 protein. There are about 760,000 distinct CDR3 sequences in the sample; around 25% occur only once, and under 9.5% lies in the top ten. The same data also contributed to another study, on T cells of mothers and their children.

Sample: blood. This TCR came from a boy between 10 and 17 years old in good health. The J gene is TRBJ2-1, the V gene TRBV20-1; 9 bases line up with TRBD2. CDR3 residues: CSARQGLADYNEQFF. CDR3 DNA sequence: TGCAGTGCTAGACAGGGACTAGCTGATTACAATGAGCAGTTCTTC.